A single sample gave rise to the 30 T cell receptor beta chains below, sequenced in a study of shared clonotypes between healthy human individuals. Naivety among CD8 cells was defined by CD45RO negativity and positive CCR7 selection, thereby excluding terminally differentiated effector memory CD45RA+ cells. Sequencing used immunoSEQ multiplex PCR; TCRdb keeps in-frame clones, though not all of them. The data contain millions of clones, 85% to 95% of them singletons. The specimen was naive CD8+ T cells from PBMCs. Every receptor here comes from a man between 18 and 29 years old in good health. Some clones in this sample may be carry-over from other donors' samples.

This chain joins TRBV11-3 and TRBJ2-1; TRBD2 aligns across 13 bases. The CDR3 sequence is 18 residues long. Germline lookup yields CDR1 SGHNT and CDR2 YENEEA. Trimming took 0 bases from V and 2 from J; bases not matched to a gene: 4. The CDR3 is CASSLDRGLAGTYNEQFF. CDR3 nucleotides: TGTGCCAGCAGCTTAGACCGGGGACTAGCGGGGACCTACAATGAGCAGTTCTTC.

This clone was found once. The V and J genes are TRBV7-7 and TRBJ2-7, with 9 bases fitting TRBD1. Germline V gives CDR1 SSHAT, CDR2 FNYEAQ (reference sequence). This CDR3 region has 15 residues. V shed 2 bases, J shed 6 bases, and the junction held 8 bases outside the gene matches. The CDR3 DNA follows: TGTGCCAGCAGCTTATCCCCGGGACAGGGAGCCGAGCAGTACTTC. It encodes CASSLSPGQGAEQYF.

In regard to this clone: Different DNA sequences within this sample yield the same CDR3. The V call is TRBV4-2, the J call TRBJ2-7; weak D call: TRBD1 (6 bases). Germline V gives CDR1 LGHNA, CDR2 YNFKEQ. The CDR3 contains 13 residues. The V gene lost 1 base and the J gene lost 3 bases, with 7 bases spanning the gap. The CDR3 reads CASSQVGGYEQYF. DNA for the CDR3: TGTGCCAGCAGCCAAGTAGGGGGCTACGAGCAGTACTTC.

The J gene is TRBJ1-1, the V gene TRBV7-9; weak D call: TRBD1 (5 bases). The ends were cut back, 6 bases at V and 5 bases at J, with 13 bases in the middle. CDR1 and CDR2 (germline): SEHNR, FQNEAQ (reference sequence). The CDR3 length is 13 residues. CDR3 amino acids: CASSPQGATEAFF. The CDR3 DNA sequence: TGTGCCAGCAGTCCCCAGGGAGCAACTGAAGCTTTCTTT. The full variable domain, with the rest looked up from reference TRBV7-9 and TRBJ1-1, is DTGVSQNPRHKITKRGQNVTFRCDPISEHNRLYWYRQTLGQGPEFLTYFQNEAQLEKSRLLSDRFSAERPKGSFSTLEIQRTEQGDSAMYLCASSPQGATEAFFGQGTRLTVV.

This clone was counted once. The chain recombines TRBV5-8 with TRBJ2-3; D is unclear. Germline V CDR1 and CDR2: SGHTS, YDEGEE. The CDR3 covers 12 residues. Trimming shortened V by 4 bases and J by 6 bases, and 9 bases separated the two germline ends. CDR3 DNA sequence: TGTGCCAGCAGCCCAACCCGGGATACGCAGTATTTT. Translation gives CASSPTRDTQYF.

CDR3 nucleotide sequence: TGTGCCAGCAGCCAGTACGGGGGCACCACAGATACGCAGTATTTT. It encodes CASSQYGGTTDTQYF. The genes are TRBV9 and TRBJ2-3; tentatively, D is TRBD1 or TRBD2 (6 bases each). V lost 4 bases, J lost 2 bases, and 14 bases lay in between. Germline V CDR1 and CDR2: SGDLS, YYNGEE. The CDR3 length is 15 residues.

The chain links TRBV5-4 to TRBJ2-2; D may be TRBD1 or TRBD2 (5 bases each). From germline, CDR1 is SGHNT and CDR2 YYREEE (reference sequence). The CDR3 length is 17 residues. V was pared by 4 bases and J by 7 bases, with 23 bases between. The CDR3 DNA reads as TGTGCCAGCAGCCCGGCGATGACAGAGGGAAGAAACGGGGAGCTGTTTTTT. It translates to CASSPAMTEGRNGELFF.

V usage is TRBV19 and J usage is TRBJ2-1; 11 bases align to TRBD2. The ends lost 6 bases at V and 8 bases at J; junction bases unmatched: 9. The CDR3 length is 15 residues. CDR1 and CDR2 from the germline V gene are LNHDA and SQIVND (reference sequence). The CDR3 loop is CASSGTGTSGHEQFF. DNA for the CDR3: TGTGCCAGTAGCGGCACCGGGACTAGCGGCCATGAGCAGTTCTTC.

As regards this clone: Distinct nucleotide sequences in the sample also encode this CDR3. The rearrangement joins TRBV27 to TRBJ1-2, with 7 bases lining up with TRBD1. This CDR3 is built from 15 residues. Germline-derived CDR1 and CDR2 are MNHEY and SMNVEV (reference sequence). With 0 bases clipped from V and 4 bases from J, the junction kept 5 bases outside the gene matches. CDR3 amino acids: CASSLSAGGGYGYTF. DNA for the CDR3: TGTGCCAGCAGTTTATCAGCAGGGGGTGGCTATGGCTACACCTTC.

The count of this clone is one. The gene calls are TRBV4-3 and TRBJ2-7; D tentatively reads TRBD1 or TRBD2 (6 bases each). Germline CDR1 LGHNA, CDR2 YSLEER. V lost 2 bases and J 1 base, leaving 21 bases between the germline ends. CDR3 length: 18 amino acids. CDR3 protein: CASSQSYRGTGTSYEQYF. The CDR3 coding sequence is TGCGCCAGCAGCCAATCCTACCGCGGGACTGGGACATCCTACGAGCAGTACTTC.

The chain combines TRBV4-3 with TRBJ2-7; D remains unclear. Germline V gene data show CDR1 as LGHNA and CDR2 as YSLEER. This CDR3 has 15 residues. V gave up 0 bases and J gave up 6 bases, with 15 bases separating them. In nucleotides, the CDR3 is TGCGCCAGCAGCCAAGATCCGGTGCGTTACAGCGAGCAGTACTTC. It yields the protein CASSQDPVRYSEQYF.

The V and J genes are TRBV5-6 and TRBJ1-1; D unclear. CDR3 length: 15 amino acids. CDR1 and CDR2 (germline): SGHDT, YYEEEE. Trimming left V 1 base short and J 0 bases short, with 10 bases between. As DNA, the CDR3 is TGTGCCAGCAGCTTGTACGACACAGTGAACACTGAAGCTTTCTTT. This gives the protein CASSLYDTVNTEAFF. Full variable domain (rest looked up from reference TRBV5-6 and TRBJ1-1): DAGVTQSPTHLIKTRGQQVTLRCSPKSGHDTVSWYQQALGQGPQFIFQYYEEEERQRGNFPDRFSGHQFPNYSSELNVNALLLGDSALYLCASSLYDTVNTEAFFGQGTRLTVV.

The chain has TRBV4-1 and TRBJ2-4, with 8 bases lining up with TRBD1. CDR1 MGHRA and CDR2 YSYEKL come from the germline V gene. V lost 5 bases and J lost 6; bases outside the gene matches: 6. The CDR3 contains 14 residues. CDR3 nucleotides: TGCGCCAGCAGCTTCGTCGGGACAGGAAACATTCAGTACTTC. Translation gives CASSFVGTGNIQYF.

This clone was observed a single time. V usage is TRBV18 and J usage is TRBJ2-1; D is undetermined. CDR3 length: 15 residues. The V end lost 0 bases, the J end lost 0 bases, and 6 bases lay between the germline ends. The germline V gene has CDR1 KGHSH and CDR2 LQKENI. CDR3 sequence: CASSPPKVSYNEQFF. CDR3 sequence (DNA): TGTGCCAGCTCACCACCGAAGGTCTCCTACAATGAGCAGTTCTTC.

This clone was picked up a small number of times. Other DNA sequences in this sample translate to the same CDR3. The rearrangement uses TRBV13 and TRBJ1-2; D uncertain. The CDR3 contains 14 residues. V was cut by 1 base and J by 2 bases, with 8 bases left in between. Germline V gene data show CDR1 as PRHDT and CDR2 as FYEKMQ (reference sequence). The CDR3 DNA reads TGTGCCAGCAGCTTAGTCGCAGGCAACTATGGCTACACCTTC. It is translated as CASSLVAGNYGYTF.

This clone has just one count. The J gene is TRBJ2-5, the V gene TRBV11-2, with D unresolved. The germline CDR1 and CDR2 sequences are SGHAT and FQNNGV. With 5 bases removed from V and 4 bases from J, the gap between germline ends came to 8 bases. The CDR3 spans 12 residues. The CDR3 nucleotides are TGTGCCAGCAGCCTAAGGGTAGAGACCCAGTACTTC. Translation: CASSLRVETQYF.

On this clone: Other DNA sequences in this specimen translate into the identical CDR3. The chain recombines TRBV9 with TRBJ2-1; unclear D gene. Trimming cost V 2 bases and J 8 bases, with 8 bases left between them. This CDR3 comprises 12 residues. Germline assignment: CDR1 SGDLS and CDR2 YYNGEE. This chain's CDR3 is CASSVGRDEQFF. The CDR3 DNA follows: TGTGCCAGCAGCGTTGGGCGTGATGAGCAGTTCTTC.

The CDR3 coding sequence is TGCGCCAGCAGCTACGTTAATTCACCCCTCCACTTT. This encodes CASSYVNSPLHF. The gene calls are TRBV4-1 and TRBJ1-6, with D unresolved. The germline gives CDR1 MGHRA, CDR2 YSYEKL. The CDR3 runs to 12 residues. Between the trimmed V and J ends, which lost 5 bases and 6 bases, there was a span of 5 bases.

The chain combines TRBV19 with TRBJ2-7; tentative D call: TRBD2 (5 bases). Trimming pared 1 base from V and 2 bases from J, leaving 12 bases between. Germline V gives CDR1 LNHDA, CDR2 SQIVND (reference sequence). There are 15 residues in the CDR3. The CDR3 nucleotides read TGTGCCAGTAGTATAGGACGCTCGCGGGCCTACGAGCAGTACTTC. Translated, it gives CASSIGRSRAYEQYF.

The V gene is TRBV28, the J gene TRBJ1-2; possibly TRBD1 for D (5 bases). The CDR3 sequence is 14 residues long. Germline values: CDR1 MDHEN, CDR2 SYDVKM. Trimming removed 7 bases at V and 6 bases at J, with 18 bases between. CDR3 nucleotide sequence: TGTGCCAGCACTCAGCCCCGGGACCCTAATGGCTACACCTTC. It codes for CASTQPRDPNGYTF.

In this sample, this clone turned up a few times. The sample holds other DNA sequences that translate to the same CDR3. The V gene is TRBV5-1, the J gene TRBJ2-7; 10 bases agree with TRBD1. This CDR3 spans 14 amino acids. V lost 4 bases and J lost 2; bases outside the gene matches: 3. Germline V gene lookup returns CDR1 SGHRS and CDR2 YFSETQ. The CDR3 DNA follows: TGCGCCAGCAGCCCGGGACAGGGGCCCTACGAGCAGTACTTC. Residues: CASSPGQGPYEQYF.

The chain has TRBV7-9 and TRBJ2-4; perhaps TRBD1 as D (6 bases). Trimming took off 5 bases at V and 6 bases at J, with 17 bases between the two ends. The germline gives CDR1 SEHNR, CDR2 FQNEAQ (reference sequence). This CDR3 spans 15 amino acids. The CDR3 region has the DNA TGTGCCAGCAGCGTATCTTCAGGGGAAGGAAACATTCAGTACTTC. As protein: CASSVSSGEGNIQYF.

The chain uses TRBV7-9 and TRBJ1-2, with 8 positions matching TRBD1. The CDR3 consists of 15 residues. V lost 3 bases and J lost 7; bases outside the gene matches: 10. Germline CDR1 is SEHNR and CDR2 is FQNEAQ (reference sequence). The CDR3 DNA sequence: TGTGCCAGCAGCTTGGCGCAGGGGGCAATTCTTGGCTACACCTTC. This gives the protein CASSLAQGAILGYTF.

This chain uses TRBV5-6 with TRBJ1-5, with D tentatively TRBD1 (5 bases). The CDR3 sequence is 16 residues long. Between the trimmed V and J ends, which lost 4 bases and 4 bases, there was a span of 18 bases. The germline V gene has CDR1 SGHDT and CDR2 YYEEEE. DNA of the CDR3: TGTGCCAGCAGCCCATGGGGGGACGCTTTTAATCAGCCCCAGCATTTT. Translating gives CASSPWGDAFNQPQHF.

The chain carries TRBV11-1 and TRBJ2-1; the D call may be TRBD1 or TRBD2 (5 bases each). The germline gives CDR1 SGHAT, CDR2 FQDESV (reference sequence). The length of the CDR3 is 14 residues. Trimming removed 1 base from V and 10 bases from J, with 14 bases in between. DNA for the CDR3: TGTGCCAGCAGCTTAGTGGGTGGGACCCGGGAGCAGTTCTTC. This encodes CASSLVGGTREQFF. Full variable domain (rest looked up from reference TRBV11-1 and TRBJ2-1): EAEVAQSPRYKITEKSQAVAFWCDPISGHATLYWYRQILGQGPELLVQFQDESVVDDSQLPKDRFSAERLKGVDSTLKIQPAELGDSAMYLCASSLVGGTREQFFGPGTRLTVL.

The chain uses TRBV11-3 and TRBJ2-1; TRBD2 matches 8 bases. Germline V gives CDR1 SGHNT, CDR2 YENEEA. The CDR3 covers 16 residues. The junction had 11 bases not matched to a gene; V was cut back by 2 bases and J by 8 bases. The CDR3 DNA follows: TGTGCCAGCAGCTTAATTAGTACGGGAGGGCGGGATGAGCAGTTCTTC. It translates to CASSLISTGGRDEQFF.

The CDR3 here is CASSITAGHTDTQYF. The CDR3 DNA sequence: TGTGCCAGTAGTATTACGGCAGGACACACAGATACGCAGTATTTT. The rearrangement joins TRBV19 to TRBJ2-3; maybe TRBD1 (5 bases). The CDR3 runs 15 residues. Germline CDR1 reads LNHDA; CDR2 reads SQIVND (reference sequence). With 3 bases removed from V and 2 bases from J, the gap between germline ends came to 12 bases. The full variable domain, in which reference TRBV19 and TRBJ2-3 provide the parts outside the CDR3, is DGGITQSPKYLFRKEGQNVTLSCEQNLNHDAMYWYRQDPGQGLRLIYYSQIVNDFQKGDIAEGYSVSREKKESFPLTVTSAQKNPTAFYLCASSITAGHTDTQYFGPGTRLTVL.

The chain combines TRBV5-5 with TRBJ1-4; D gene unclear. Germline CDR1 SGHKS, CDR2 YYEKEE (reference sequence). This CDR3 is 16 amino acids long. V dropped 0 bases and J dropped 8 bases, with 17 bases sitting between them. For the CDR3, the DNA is TGTGCCAGCAGCTTGGCCGCTCCGGGCCTTCAGGAAAAACTGTTTTTT. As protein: CASSLAAPGLQEKLFF.

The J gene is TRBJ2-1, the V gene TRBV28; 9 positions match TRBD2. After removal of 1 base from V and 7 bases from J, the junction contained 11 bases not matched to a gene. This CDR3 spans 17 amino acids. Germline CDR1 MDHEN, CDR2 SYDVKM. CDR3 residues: CASSLSLGGRAWNEQFF. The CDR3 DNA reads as TGTGCCAGCAGTTTATCGCTCGGCGGGAGGGCCTGGAATGAGCAGTTCTTC.

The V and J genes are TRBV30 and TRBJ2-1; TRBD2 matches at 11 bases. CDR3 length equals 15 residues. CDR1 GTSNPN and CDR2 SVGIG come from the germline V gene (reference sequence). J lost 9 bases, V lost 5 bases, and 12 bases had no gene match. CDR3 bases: TGTGCCTGGGAACCGGGACTAGCGGTCGAGGGTGAGCAGTTCTTC. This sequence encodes CAWEPGLAVEGEQFF.